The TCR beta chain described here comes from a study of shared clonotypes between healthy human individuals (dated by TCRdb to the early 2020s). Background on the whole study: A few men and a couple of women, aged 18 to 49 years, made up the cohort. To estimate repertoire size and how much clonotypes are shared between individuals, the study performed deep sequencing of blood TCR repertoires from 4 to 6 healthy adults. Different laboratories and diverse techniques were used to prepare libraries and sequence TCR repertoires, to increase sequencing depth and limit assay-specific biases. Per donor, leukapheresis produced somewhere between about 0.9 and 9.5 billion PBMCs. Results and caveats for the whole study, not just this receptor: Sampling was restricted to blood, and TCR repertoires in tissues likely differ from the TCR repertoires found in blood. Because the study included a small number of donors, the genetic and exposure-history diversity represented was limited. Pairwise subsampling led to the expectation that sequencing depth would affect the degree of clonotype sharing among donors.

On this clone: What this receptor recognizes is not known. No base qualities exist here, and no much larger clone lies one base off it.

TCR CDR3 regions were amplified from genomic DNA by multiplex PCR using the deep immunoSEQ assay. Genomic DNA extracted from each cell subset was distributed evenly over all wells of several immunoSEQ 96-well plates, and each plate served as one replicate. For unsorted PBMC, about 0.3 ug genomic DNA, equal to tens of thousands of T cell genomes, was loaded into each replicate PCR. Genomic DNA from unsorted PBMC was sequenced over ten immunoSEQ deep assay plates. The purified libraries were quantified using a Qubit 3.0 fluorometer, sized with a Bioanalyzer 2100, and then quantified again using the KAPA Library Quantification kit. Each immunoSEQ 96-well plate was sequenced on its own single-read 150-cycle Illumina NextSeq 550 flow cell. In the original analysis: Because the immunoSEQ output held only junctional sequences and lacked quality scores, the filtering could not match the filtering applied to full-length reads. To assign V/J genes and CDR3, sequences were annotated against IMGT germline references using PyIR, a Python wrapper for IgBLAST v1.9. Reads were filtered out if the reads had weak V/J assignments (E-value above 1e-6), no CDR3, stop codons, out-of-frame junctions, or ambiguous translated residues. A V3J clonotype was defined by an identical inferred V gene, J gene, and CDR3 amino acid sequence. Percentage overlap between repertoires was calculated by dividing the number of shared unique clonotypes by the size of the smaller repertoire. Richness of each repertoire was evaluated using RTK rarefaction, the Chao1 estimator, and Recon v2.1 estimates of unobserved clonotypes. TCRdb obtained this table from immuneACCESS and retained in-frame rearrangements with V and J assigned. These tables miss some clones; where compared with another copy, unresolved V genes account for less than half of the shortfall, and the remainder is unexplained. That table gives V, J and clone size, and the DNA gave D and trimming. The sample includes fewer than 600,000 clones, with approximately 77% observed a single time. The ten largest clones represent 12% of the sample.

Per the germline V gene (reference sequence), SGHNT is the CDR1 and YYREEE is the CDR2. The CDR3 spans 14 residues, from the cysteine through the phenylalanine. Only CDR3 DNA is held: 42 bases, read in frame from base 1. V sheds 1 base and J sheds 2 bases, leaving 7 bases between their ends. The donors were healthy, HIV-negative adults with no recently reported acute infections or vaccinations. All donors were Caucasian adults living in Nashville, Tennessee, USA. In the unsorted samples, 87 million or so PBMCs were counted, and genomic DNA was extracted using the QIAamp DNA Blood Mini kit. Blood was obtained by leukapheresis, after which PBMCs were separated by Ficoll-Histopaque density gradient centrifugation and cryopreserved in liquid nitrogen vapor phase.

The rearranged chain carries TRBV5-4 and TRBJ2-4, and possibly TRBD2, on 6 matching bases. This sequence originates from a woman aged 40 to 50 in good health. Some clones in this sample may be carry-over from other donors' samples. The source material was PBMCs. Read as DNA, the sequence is TGTGCCAGCAGCTTGCGGGAGTCCAAAAACATTCAGTACTTC. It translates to CASSLRESKNIQYF. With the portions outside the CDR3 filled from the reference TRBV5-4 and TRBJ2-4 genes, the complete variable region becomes ETGVTQSPTHLIKTRGQQVTLRCSSQSGHNTVSWYQQALGQGPQFIFQYYREEENGRGNFPPRFSGLQFPNYSSELNVNALELDDSALYLCASSLRESKNIQYFGAGTRLSVL.